Described below is a single T cell receptor beta chain sequence and its context. The data originate from a study of T cell responses to AZD1222 COVID-19 vaccine. CDR1 GTSNPN and CDR2 SVGIG come from the germline V gene (reference sequence). The CDR3 extends over 11 amino acids. With 2 bases removed from V and 9 bases from J, the gap between germline ends came to 8 bases. Profiled with immunoSEQ multiplex PCR; TCRdb holds only in-frame clones, not every one. The sample holds 150,000 or so clones, around 92% seen once. V and J are TRBV30 and TRBJ2-1; D uncertain. The sequencing here drew on peripheral blood, taken on day 0 of AZD1222 vaccination. The clonotype was recovered from an adult in good health. DNA of the CDR3: TGTGCCTGGAGTTACTGGGGTGAGCAGTTCTTC. Its protein is CAWSYWGEQFF.